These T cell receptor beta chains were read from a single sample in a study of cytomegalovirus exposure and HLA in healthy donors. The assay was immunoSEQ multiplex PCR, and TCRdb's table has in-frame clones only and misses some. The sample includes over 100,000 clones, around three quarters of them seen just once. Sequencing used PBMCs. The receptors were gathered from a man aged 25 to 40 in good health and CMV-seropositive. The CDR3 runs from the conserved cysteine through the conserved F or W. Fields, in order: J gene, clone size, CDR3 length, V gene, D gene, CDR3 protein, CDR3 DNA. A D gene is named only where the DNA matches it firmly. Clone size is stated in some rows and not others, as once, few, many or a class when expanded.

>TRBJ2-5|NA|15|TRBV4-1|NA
CASSQSPTGQETQYF
TGCGCCAGCAGCCAAAGCCCCACAGGACAAGAGACCCAGTACTTC
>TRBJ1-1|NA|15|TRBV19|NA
CASNPATVSNTEAFF
TGTGCCAGTAACCCTGCGACAGTCTCGAACACTGAAGCTTTCTTT
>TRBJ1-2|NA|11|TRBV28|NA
CASSLTRGYTF
TGTGCCAGCAGTTTAACTCGTGGCTACACCTTC
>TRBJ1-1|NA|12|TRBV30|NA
CAWRDRNTEAFF
TGTGCCTGGAGAGACAGGAACACTGAAGCTTTCTTT
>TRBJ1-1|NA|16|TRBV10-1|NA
CASSESRRQGRPEAFF
TGCGCCAGCAGTGAGTCCAGGCGGCAGGGTCGGCCTGAAGCTTTCTTT
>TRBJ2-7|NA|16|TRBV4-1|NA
CASSQEEVRWSYEQYF
TGCGCCAGCAGCCAAGAAGAAGTAAGATGGAGCTACGAGCAGTACTTC
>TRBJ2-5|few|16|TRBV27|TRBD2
CASSPRGGASQETQYF
TGTGCCAGCAGTCCCCGGGGGGGGGCTTCCCAAGAGACCCAGTACTTC
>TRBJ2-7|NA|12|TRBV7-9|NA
CSSSWDNNEQYF
TGTTCCAGCAGCTGGGACAATAACGAGCAGTACTTC
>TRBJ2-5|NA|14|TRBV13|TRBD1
CASSQGQYQETQYF
TGTGCCAGCAGTCAGGGACAGTATCAAGAGACCCAGTACTTC
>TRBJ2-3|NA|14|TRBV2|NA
CASSENRGTDTQYF
TGTGCCAGCAGTGAAAACAGGGGCACAGATACGCAGTATTTT
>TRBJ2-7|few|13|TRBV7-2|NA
CASSLGRMYEQYF
TGTGCCAGCAGCTTAGGGAGAATGTACGAGCAGTACTTC
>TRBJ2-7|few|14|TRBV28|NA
CASAKRGGTYEQYF
TGTGCCAGCGCCAAAAGGGGGGGGACCTACGAGCAGTACTTC
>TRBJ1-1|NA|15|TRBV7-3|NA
CASSLTSRENTEAFF
TGTGCCAGCAGCTTAACTAGCAGGGAGAACACTGAAGCTTTCTTT
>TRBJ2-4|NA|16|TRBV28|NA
CASSSPGARAKNIQYF
TGTGCCAGCAGTTCACCAGGGGCGAGAGCCAAAAACATTCAGTACTTC
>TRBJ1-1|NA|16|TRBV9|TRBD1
CASSVGDRGYNTEAFF
TGTGCCAGCAGCGTGGGGGACAGGGGATACAACACTGAAGCTTTCTTT
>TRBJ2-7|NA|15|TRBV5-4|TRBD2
CASRSGASGSYEQYF
TGTGCCAGCAGGTCCGGGGCTAGCGGCTCCTACGAGCAGTACTTC
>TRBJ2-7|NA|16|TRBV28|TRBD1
CASRTLTWGQGHEQYF
TGTGCCAGCAGAACCCTAACCTGGGGACAGGGCCACGAGCAGTACTTC
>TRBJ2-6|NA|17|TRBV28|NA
CASSSGHSSSGANVLTF
TGTGCCAGCAGTTCGGGACATAGCTCCTCTGGGGCCAACGTCCTGACTTTC
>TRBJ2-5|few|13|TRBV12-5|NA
CASGLGGTETQYF
TGTGCTAGTGGTTTGGGCGGGACGGAGACCCAGTACTTC
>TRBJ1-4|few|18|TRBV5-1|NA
CASSLDGAGSAANEKLFF
TGCGCCAGCAGCTTGGATGGGGCGGGATCGGCAGCTAATGAAAAACTGTTTTTT
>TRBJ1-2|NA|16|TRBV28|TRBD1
CASSSGGQGAQGRYTF
TGTGCCAGCAGTTCGGGAGGACAGGGGGCTCAGGGCCGCTACACCTTC
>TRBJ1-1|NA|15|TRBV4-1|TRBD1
CASNLTGLLNTEAFF
TGCGCCAGCAATCTGACAGGGCTGTTGAACACTGAAGCTTTCTTT
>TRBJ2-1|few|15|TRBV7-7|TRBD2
CASSLAGTSDNEQFF
TGTGCCAGCAGCTTAGCCGGGACTAGCGACAATGAGCAGTTCTTC
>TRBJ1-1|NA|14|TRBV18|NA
CASSPNRLNTEAFF
TGTGCCAGCTCACCGAACAGACTGAACACTGAAGCTTTCTTT
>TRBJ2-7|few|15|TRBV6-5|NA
CASSYSGGGEGEQYF
TGTGCCAGCAGTTACTCGGGAGGGGGGGAGGGTGAGCAGTACTTC
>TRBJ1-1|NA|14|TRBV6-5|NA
CASSYSTANYEAFF
TGTGCCAGCAGTTACTCGACAGCCAACTATGAAGCTTTCTTT
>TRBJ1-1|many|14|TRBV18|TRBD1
CASSPRQGGTEAFF
TGTGCCAGCTCACCCCGACAGGGAGGCACTGAAGCTTTCTTT
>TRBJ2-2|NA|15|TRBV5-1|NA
CASSLASGHTGELFF
TGCGCCAGCAGCTTGGCGTCAGGGCACACCGGGGAGCTGTTTTTT
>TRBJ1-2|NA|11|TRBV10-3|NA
CAAGREDGYSF
TGTGCCGCCGGGAGAGAAGATGGCTACTCCTTC
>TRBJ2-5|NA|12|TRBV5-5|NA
CASSLDRETQYF
TGTGCCAGCAGCTTGGACAGGGAGACCCAGTACTTC
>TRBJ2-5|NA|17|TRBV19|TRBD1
CASSIAPRTGVKETQYF
TGTGCCAGTAGTATAGCCCCTAGGACAGGGGTAAAAGAGACCCAGTACTTC
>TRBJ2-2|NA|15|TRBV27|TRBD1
CASTVGTVNTGELFF
TGTGCCAGCACCGTAGGGACAGTGAACACCGGGGAGCTGTTTTTT
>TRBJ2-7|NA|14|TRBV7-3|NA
CASRQWAGASEQYF
TGTGCCAGCAGACAGTGGGCAGGGGCATCCGAGCAGTACTTC
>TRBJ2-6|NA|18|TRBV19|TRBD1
CASSILGQGAPGANVLTF
TGTGCCAGTAGTATCCTAGGACAGGGGGCGCCTGGGGCCAACGTCCTGACTTTC
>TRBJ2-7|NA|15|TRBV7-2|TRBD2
CASSLIAGERYEQYF
TGTGCCAGCAGCTTGATAGCGGGGGAGAGATACGAGCAGTACTTC
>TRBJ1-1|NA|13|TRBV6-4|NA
CASSDYPGTEAFF
TGTGCCAGCAGTGACTATCCAGGCACTGAAGCTTTCTTT
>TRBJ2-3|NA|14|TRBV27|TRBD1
CASSYGTGTDTQYF
TGTGCCAGCAGTTACGGGACAGGGACAGATACGCAGTATTTT
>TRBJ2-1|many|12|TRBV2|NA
CASSLETNEQFF
TGTGCCAGCAGCCTAGAGACCAATGAGCAGTTCTTC
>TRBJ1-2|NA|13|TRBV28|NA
CASSSEGVYGYPF
TGTGCCAGCAGTTCAGAGGGGGTTTATGGCTACCCCTTC
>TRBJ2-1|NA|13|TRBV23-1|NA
CASSQSRRNEQFF
TGCGCCAGCAGTCAATCTCGGCGGAATGAGCAGTTCTTC
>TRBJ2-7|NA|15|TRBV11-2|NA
CASRTTGTPSREQYF
TGTGCCAGCAGAACTACCGGGACACCTTCTCGTGAGCAGTACTTC
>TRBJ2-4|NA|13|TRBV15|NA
CATQDRLKNIQYF
TGTGCCACACAGGACAGACTAAAAAACATTCAGTACTTC
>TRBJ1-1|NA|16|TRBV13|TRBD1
CASSAIRQGGTTEAFF
TGTGCCAGCTCCGCAATTCGACAGGGAGGAACCACTGAAGCTTTCTTT
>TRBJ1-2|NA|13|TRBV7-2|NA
CASSPQEGYGYTF
TGTGCCAGCAGCCCTCAAGAGGGCTATGGCTACACCTTC
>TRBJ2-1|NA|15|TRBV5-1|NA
CASSLSSQGHNEQFF
TGCGCCAGCAGCTTGAGTTCTCAGGGCCACAATGAGCAGTTCTTC
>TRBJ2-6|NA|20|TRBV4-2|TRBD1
CASSQDGWQGARYGANVLTF
TGTGCCAGCAGCCAAGACGGTTGGCAGGGGGCGCGGTATGGGGCCAACGTCCTGACTTTC
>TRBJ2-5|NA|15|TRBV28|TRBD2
CASSPGSGVQETQYF
TGTGCCAGCAGTCCCGGAAGCGGGGTCCAAGAGACCCAGTACTTC
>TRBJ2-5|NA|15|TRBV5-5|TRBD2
CASSRGGAKQETQYF
TGTGCCAGCAGCCGCGGGGGGGCCAAACAAGAGACCCAGTACTTC
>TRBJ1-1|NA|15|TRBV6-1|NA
CASSTGPVGYTEAFF
TGTGCCAGCAGTACAGGGCCCGTAGGCTACACTGAAGCTTTCTTT